A selection of T cell receptor beta chains follows, all from one sample in a study of T cells expressing NK-cell markers. TCRdb reprocessed the 5' RACE reads; each CDR3 protein has one entry and no DNA is given. The clone table shows about 460,000 distinct CDR3 sequences, with the ten largest holding over 1.3%. Material for sequencing was blood T cells: a sorted CD56 or NKG2C T cell subset, CD4+ or CD8+ T cells, or bulk PBMC T cells (not recorded which). Receptor source: a woman in her fifties or sixties in good health. The CDR3 runs from the conserved cysteine through the conserved F or W. Each record gives: J gene, V gene, CDR3 protein.

J: TRBJ2-1
V: TRBV12-3/TRBV12-4
CDR3: CASSSGGRESEQFF

J: TRBJ2-4
V: TRBV5-1
CDR3: CASSSGLAGGDIQYF

J: TRBJ2-1
V: TRBV5-1
CDR3: CASSLDPGRINEQFF

J: TRBJ2-4
V: TRBV4-1
CDR3: CASSQVGGGLAKNIQYF

J: TRBJ2-3
V: TRBV29-1
CDR3: CSVGVSGLALYF

J: TRBJ2-7
V: TRBV7-9
CDR3: CASSQRPMYEQYF

J: TRBJ2-5
V: TRBV11-2
CDR3: CASSSYETGKETQYF

J: TRBJ2-7
V: TRBV12-3/TRBV12-4
CDR3: CASSGGSYEQYF

J: TRBJ2-5
V: TRBV27
CDR3: CASSPDSRLAENQETQYF

J: TRBJ2-5
V: TRBV20-1
CDR3: CSATMPQTETQYF

J: TRBJ2-3
V: TRBV20-1
CDR3: CSAEPGGRADTQYF

J: TRBJ1-2
V: TRBV3-1
CDR3: CASSPVWTANYGYTF

J: TRBJ2-7
V: TRBV5-1
CDR3: CASRFEASSYEQYF

J: TRBJ2-1
V: TRBV27
CDR3: CASRTARNEQFF

J: TRBJ2-3
V: TRBV28
CDR3: CASSFRRVDTQYF

J: TRBJ1-1
V: TRBV29-1
CDR3: CSVRRQKNTEAFF

J: TRBJ2-1
V: TRBV6-4
CDR3: CASSDSIQSSYNEQFF

J: TRBJ2-1
V: TRBV11-1
CDR3: CASSVIRTSGRLHEQFF

J: TRBJ1-1
V: TRBV5-1
CDR3: CASSPRTGAQGGSAEAFF

J: TRBJ2-5
V: TRBV4-1
CDR3: CASSDHRQETQYF

J: TRBJ2-3
V: TRBV7-3
CDR3: CASSPPTRENTQYF

J: TRBJ2-6
V: TRBV29-1
CDR3: CSVAEGARAGANVLTF

J: TRBJ1-1
V: TRBV3-1
CDR3: CASRRSKNTEAFF

J: TRBJ2-3
V: TRBV4-1
CDR3: CASSDQSGRPRDTQYF

J: TRBJ1-1
V: TRBV5-1
CDR3: CASSLQVRGTEAFF

J: TRBJ1-2
V: TRBV29-1
CDR3: CSVVRTGAAVYGYTF

J: TRBJ1-1
V: TRBV12-3/TRBV12-4
CDR3: CASSLGGGVGNTEAFF

J: TRBJ2-3
V: TRBV5-4
CDR3: CASSKDSTDTQYF